The entry that follows covers one T cell receptor beta chain sequence. As yet, its antigen is unknown. The protocol was immunoSEQ multiplex PCR, while the TCRdb copy is restricted to in-frame clones and leaves out a portion. The data contain around 25,000 clones, about 70% of them singletons. These data belong to a study of a mutant IDH1 vaccine in newly diagnosed glioma. Study-wide context: Either 4-6 weeks after radiotherapy alone or alongside temozolomide, vaccination was begun.

Time point of the sample: week 11, during vaccination. The vaccine gave 300 ug of a 20-mer mutant IDH1 peptide subcutaneously per dose. Tumors from donors were new WHO grade 3 or 4 IDH1-mutant astrocytomas with ATRX loss. This CDR3 has 14 amino acids. Germline lookup yields CDR1 MNHEY and CDR2 SMNVEV (reference sequence). The V gene end was trimmed by 4 bases and the J gene end by 5 bases; junction bases not matched to a gene: 8. This clonotype was obtained from a man younger than 30 with glioma. Some clones in this sample may be carry-over from other donors' samples. The gene calls are TRBV27 and TRBJ2-7; 7 bases match TRBD1. Sequencing used peripheral blood mononuclear cells (PBMCs), obtained from a glioma patient whose treatment included an IDH1 peptide vaccine. The CDR3 sequence is CASSSKMDRNEQYF. In DNA form, the CDR3 reads TGTGCCAGCAGTTCCAAGATGGACAGGAACGAGCAGTACTTC.